A single sample gave rise to the 19 T cell receptor beta chains below, sequenced in a study of blood T cell repertoires in COVID-19 (dated by TCRdb to the early 2020s). Library generation was performed with the immunoSEQ multiplex PCR assay. TCRdb limited this immuneACCESS table to in-frame rearrangements with V and J called. A share of clones is missing; checked studies link under half to unresolved V genes, and the rest is unexplained. The sample has 74,000 or so clones on record, about 87% of them singletons. Jointly, the top ten make up approximately 2.5% of the sample. Sequenced input: peripheral blood. Receptors originate from a human donor in a cohort sampled during active COVID-19.

This clone was seen just once. The chain joins TRBV11-2 to TRBJ1-4; possible D gene TRBD1, 6 bases. CDR3 size: 13 residues. The V gene lost 1 base and the J gene lost 12 bases, with 12 bases spanning the gap. Looked up from germline, CDR1 is SGHAT and CDR2 is FQNNGV. The CDR3 reads CASSLGQEFQLFF. CDR3 in DNA: TGTGCCAGCAGCTTAGGACAGGAGTTTCAACTGTTTTTT.

This chain joins TRBV6-2 or TRBV6-3 and TRBJ2-4; D is unresolved. The CDR3 contains 17 residues. Trimming removed 0 bases from V and 1 base from J, with 13 bases in between. Germline V gene lookup returns CDR1 MNHEY and CDR2 SVGEGT. CDR3 residues: CASSYSPTYSAKNIQYF. CDR3 nucleotide sequence: TGTGCCAGCAGTTACTCTCCGACTTACTCTGCCAAAAACATTCAGTACTTC.

The chain couples TRBV10-3 to TRBJ1-4; D uncertain. Deletions cut 0 bases from V and 0 bases from J, with 5 bases between. The germline gives CDR1 ENHRY, CDR2 SYGVKD. The length of the CDR3 is 15 residues. Here the CDR3 DNA reads TGTGCCATCAGTGAGTCTCCGGCAACTAATGAAAAACTGTTTTTT. Its translation: CAISESPATNEKLFF.

This chain uses TRBV3-1 (or the pseudogene TRBV3-2) with TRBJ2-1, with 8 nucleotides matching TRBD2. Germline V lookup: CDR1 LGHDT, CDR2 YNNKEL (reference sequence). V shed 6 bases and J 6 bases; nucleotides not matched to a gene: 13. The CDR3 has 16 amino acids. The CDR3 region has the DNA TGTGCCAGCAGGAATCACGGGGGGGGATCGGGCAATGAGCAGTTCTTC. As protein: CASRNHGGGSGNEQFF.

The V call is TRBV23-1, the J call TRBJ2-1, with 7 bases aligning to TRBD1. TRBV23-1 is noted as an ORF with a role that remains uncertain. V dropped 2 bases and J dropped 4; count of bases not matched to a gene: 5. This CDR3 has 15 amino acids. In DNA form, the CDR3 reads TGCGCCAGCAGTCAAAAGGGGGCAAGGTACAATGAGCAGTTCTTC. It is translated as CASSQKGARYNEQFF.

This clone was observed once. Here the CDR3 reads CASSLYPGQGAAETQYF. The CDR3 DNA follows: TGCGCCAGCAGCTTGTACCCGGGACAGGGGGCGGCGGAGACCCAGTACTTC. V gene TRBV5-1 combines with J gene TRBJ2-5; 12 positions agree with TRBD1. The CDR3 consists of 17 residues. V trimming: 1 base; J trimming: 5 bases; junction bases outside the gene matches: 9. Germline V gene lookup returns CDR1 SGHRS and CDR2 YFSETQ.

The table lists this clone with a few counts. J is TRBJ1-5 and V is TRBV6-1, with TRBD1 as a possible D gene (5 bases). CDR1 MNHNS and CDR2 SASEGT come from the germline V gene. The V end lost 0 bases, the J end lost 16 bases, and 13 bases lay between the germline ends. The CDR3 has 12 amino acids. CDR3 residues: CASSEAGEYSHF. CDR3 in DNA: TGTGCCAGCAGTGAAGCAGGGGAATACTCACATTTT.

This rearrangement joins TRBV5-4 to TRBJ2-2, with 10 bases identical to TRBD2. J was trimmed by 7 bases and V by 4 bases; bases with no gene match: 7. This CDR3 has 15 residues. CDR1 is SGHNT and CDR2 is YYREEE in the germline V gene (reference sequence). This CDR3 reads CASSPGVAGGGELFF. The CDR3 bases are TGTGCCAGCAGCCCCGGGGTAGCGGGGGGCGGGGAGCTGTTTTTT.

This chain links TRBV12-3 or TRBV12-4 with TRBJ1-5; D is unclear. V gave up 1 base and J gave up 1 base, with 2 bases separating them. The CDR3 totals 13 residues. The DNA of the CDR3 is TGTGCCAGCAGTTTAGTAAGCAATCAGCCCCAGCATTTT. It encodes CASSLVSNQPQHF.

This chain uses TRBV6-5 with TRBJ2-5; weak D call: TRBD1 (5 bases). The CDR3 runs to 14 residues. V lost 2 bases and J 5 bases, leaving 12 bases between the germline ends. The germline gives CDR1 MNHEY, CDR2 SVGAGI. The CDR3 DNA follows: TGTGCCAGCAGTTACACCAGGGAAGTGGAGACCCAGTACTTC. Translation: CASSYTREVETQYF.

The CDR3 here is CASSQRTGTEQYF. The CDR3 bases are TGTGCCAGCAGCCAACGGACAGGGACCGAGCAGTACTTC. The chain combines TRBV4-2 with TRBJ2-7; 8 bases are shared with TRBD1. The CDR3 extends over 13 amino acids. The ends lost 2 bases at V and 6 bases at J; junction bases unmatched: 3. Looked up from germline, CDR1 is LGHNA and CDR2 is YNFKEQ.

CDR3 sequence reads: CASSLAGDRYEQYF. The CDR3 coding sequence is TGTGCCAGCAGCTTGGCAGGGGATCGGTACGAGCAGTACTTC. The V gene is TRBV5-5, the J gene TRBJ2-7; a possible D gene is TRBD1 (6 bases). CDR1 SGHKS and CDR2 YYEKEE come from the germline V gene (reference sequence). The V end was cut by 0 bases, the J end by 4 bases, with 11 bases between. This CDR3 region has 14 residues.

The chain recombines TRBV29-1 with TRBJ1-3; D perhaps matches TRBD1 (5 bases). Looked up from germline, CDR1 is SQVTM and CDR2 is ANQGSEA. The CDR3 extends over 15 amino acids. The V end lost 6 bases, the J end lost 0 bases, and 15 bases lay between the germline ends. The CDR3 spells CSVVLQALSGNTIYF. The CDR3, as DNA: TGCAGCGTAGTCCTACAGGCCCTCTCTGGAAACACCATATATTTT.

This chain links TRBV20-1 with TRBJ1-1; D not resolved. The V gene lost 5 bases and the J gene lost 3 bases, with 7 bases spanning the gap. This CDR3 has 11 residues. Germline V gene lookup returns CDR1 DFQATT and CDR2 SNEGSKA (reference sequence). In nucleotides, the CDR3 is TGCAGTGCTCCTACCCACACTGAAGCTTTCTTT. Translated: CSAPTHTEAFF.

CDR3 sequence reads: CASSFQGSGYTF. DNA of the CDR3: TGCGCCAGCAGCTTTCAGGGCTCTGGCTACACCTTC. The V call is TRBV5-1, the J call TRBJ1-2, with D perhaps TRBD1 (5 bases). Germline values: CDR1 SGHRS, CDR2 YFSETQ. CDR3 length equals 12 residues. V was shortened by 2 bases and J by 7 bases, with 9 bases between the two germline ends.

The V call is TRBV9, the J call TRBJ2-2; 8 bases fit TRBD1. Germline CDR1 and CDR2: SGDLS and YYNGEE. V shed 2 bases and J 2 bases; nucleotides not matched to a gene: 5. The CDR3 extends over 16 amino acids. The CDR3 here is CASSVGTGANTGELFF. Here the CDR3 DNA reads TGTGCCAGCAGCGTTGGGACAGGAGCAAACACCGGGGAGCTGTTTTTT.

The chain has TRBV9 and TRBJ1-1, with TRBD1 matching over 8 bases. V was pared by 2 bases and J by 5 bases, with 2 bases of the junction left unmatched. Germline loops: CDR1 SGDLS, CDR2 YYNGEE. CDR3 length equals 13 residues. The CDR3: CASSVTGGTEAFF. The CDR3 DNA reads as TGTGCCAGCAGCGTTACAGGGGGTACTGAAGCTTTCTTT.

This clone was found a few times. The chain joins TRBV28 to TRBJ2-7; TRBD2 might be the D (6 bases). The CDR3 sequence is 13 residues long. V was clipped by 6 bases and J by 6 bases, with 15 bases between them. CDR1 MDHEN and CDR2 SYDVKM come from the germline V gene. Here the CDR3 DNA reads TGTGCCAGCAGGCGGGCAGGGCGGGGCGAGCAGTACTTC. It is translated as CASRRAGRGEQYF.

The V call is TRBV5-4, the J call TRBJ2-3, with D tentatively TRBD1 (5 bases). The CDR3 has 13 amino acids. V dropped 4 bases and J dropped 5 bases, with 11 bases sitting between them. The germline CDR1 and CDR2 sequences are SGHNT and YYREEE (reference sequence). The CDR3 loop is CASSQKGIDTQYF. In DNA, the CDR3 is TGTGCCAGCAGCCAGAAGGGGATAGATACGCAGTATTTT.